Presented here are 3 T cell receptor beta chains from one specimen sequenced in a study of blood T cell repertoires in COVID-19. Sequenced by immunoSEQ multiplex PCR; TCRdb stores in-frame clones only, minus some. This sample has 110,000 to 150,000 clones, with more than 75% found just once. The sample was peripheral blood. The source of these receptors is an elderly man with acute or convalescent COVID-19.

As DNA, the CDR3 is TGTGCCAGCAGCCCGACGACAGGGGGGAATGGCTACACCTTC. Amino acid sequence: CASSPTTGGNGYTF. The V call is TRBV11-1, the J call TRBJ1-2, with 9 bases fitting TRBD1. The CDR3 sequence is 14 residues long. Germline V gene lookup returns CDR1 SGHAT and CDR2 FQDESV (reference sequence). Germline trimming cut 5 bases from V and 6 bases from J; bases unmatched to any gene: 7.

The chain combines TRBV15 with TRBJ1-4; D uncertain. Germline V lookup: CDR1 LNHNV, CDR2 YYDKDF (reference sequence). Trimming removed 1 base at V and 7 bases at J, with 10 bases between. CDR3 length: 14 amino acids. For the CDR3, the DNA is TGTGCCACCAGCAGAGCCCAACCCGGTGAAAAACTGTTTTTT. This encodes CATSRAQPGEKLFF.

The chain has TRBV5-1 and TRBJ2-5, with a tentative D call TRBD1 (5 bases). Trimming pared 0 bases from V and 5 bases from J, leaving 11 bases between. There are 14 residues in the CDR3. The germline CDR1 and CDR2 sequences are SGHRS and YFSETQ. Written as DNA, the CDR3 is TGCGCCAGCAGCTTGGGTAGACAGTTGGAGACCCAGTACTTC. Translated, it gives CASSLGRQLETQYF.